The next 9 T cell receptor beta chains were all read from a single sample in a study of T cell responses to AZD1222 COVID-19 vaccine. TCRdb's table, derived via immunoSEQ multiplex PCR, lists solely in-frame clones and lacks some. Of over 70,000 clones in the sample, 60% to 85% were seen once. The material sequenced was peripheral blood, taken 28 days after the second dose of the MenACWY control vaccine. Receptors originate from an adult who received the MenACWY meningococcal vaccine as a control.

This clone came up once. The chain couples TRBV5-1 to TRBJ2-5; D gene uncertain. Germline loops: CDR1 SGHRS, CDR2 YFSETQ. The CDR3 runs 16 residues. V lost 4 bases and J lost 0, with 16 bases in between. CDR3 bases: TGCGCCAGCAGCCTTAACGTTTTGGGGAACCAAGAGACCCAGTACTTC. Its translation is CASSLNVLGNQETQYF.

The chain links TRBV6-5 to TRBJ1-6; no clear D. V was pared by 5 bases and J by 7 bases, with 15 bases between. The length of the CDR3 is 15 residues. Germline V lookup: CDR1 MNHEY, CDR2 SVGAGI. CDR3 DNA sequence: TGTGCCAGCAGTCCTACAGAAGCCAGAAATTCACCCCTCCACTTT. This gives the protein CASSPTEARNSPLHF.

This chain joins TRBV29-1 and TRBJ2-2; a possible D gene is TRBD1 (6 bases). Looked up from germline, CDR1 is SQVTM and CDR2 is ANQGSEA. The CDR3 sequence is 13 residues long. Trimming shortened V by 7 bases and J by 0 bases, and 9 bases separated the two germline ends. The CDR3, as DNA: TGCAGCGCGGGACAATCGAACACCGGGGAGCTGTTTTTT. It translates to CSAGQSNTGELFF.

The gene calls are TRBV30 and TRBJ2-6; TRBD1 aligns across 8 bases. Losses at the gene ends were 3 bases for V and 1 base for J; bases not matched to a gene: 14. CDR1 GTSNPN and CDR2 SVGIG come from the germline V gene (reference sequence). The CDR3 is 19 amino acids. The CDR3, as DNA: TGTGCCTGGAGCGGAGGTGACAGGGGCCCTAGGTCTGGGGCCAACGTCCTGACTTTC. Protein sequence: CAWSGGDRGPRSGANVLTF.

V and J are TRBV15 and TRBJ1-1; D not certain. V lost 0 bases to trimming and J lost 4 bases, with 12 bases between them. Per germline, CDR1 LNHNV and CDR2 YYDKDF (reference sequence). The CDR3 sequence is 15 residues long. The CDR3 protein is CATSRDPLTATEAFF. In DNA form, the CDR3 reads TGTGCCACCAGCAGAGATCCATTAACGGCCACTGAAGCTTTCTTT.

The chain carries TRBV20-1 and TRBJ1-2; D uncertain. V was shortened by 3 bases and J by 1 base, with 6 bases between the two germline ends. Per germline, CDR1 DFQATT and CDR2 SNEGSKA (reference sequence). The CDR3 covers 12 residues. DNA for the CDR3: TGCAGTGCTAGTCGAGATAACTATGGCTACACCTTC. This encodes CSASRDNYGYTF.

The rearrangement joins TRBV19 to TRBJ1-5; 8 positions agree with TRBD1. The CDR3 has 15 residues. The trim removed 6 bases at V and 6 bases at J, leaving 10 bases unmatched. From germline, CDR1 is LNHDA and CDR2 SQIVND (reference sequence). CDR3 sequence: CASSLGQGFFQPQHF. CDR3 DNA: TGTGCCAGTAGCCTCGGACAGGGATTTTTTCAGCCCCAGCATTTT.

The V gene is TRBV6-2 or TRBV6-3, the J gene TRBJ2-7; no clear D. Germline CDR1 and CDR2: MNHEY and SVGEGT. V dropped 6 bases and J dropped 2 bases, with 17 bases sitting between them. The CDR3 contains 15 residues. This CDR3 is CASSPALTTPYEQYF. The CDR3 nucleotides read TGTGCCAGCAGCCCCGCACTAACTACCCCCTACGAGCAGTACTTC.

This clone was picked up a small number of times. The genes are TRBV18 and TRBJ1-4; a weak D match, TRBD1 (5 bases). The germline V gene has CDR1 KGHSH and CDR2 LQKENI. The length of the CDR3 is 14 residues. V lost 6 bases to trimming and J lost 5 bases, with 13 bases between them. CDR3 residues: CASSPRTPNEKLFF. The CDR3 nucleotides are TGTGCCAGCTCCCCCAGGACACCCAATGAAAAACTGTTTTTT.